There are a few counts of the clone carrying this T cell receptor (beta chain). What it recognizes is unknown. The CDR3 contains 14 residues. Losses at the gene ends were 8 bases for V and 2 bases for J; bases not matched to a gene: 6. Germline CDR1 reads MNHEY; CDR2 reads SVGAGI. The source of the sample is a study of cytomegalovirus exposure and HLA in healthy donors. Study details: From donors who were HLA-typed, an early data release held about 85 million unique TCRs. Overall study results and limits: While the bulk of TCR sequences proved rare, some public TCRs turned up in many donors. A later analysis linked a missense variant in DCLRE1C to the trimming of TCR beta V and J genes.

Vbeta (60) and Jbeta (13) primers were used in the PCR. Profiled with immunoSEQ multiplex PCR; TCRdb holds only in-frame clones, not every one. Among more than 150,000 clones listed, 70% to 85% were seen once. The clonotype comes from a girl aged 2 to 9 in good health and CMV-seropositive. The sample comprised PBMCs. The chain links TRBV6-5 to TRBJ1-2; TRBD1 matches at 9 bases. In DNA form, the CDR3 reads TGTGCCAGCGTGGGACAGGGTACGAACTATGGCTACACCTTC. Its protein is CASVGQGTNYGYTF.